These 21 T cell receptor beta chains share one sample of origin, sequenced in a study of PD-L1 blockade in urothelial cancer (dated 2017 in TCRdb). Preparation of the library involved the immunoSEQ multiplex PCR assay. TCRdb took over this immuneACCESS table, retaining in-frame rearrangements with V and J assigned. Such tables are incomplete; in checked studies, under half of the missing clones stem from an unresolved V gene, and the remainder is unexplained. Recorded for this sample are 55,000 to 85,000 clones; less than 90% of them occurred a single time. Of the sample, around 3.4% falls within the top ten clones. Sequenced material: PBMCs, taken around atezolizumab (anti-PD-L1) treatment. The receptors derive from a man aged 60-69 years with urothelial cancer.

This chain links TRBV10-3 with TRBJ1-2; a weak D match, TRBD1 (5 bases). Trimming shortened V by 11 bases and J by 1 base, and 20 bases separated the two germline ends. In germline, CDR1 is ENHRY, CDR2 SYGVKD. The CDR3 is made up of 15 amino acids. CDR3 sequence: CASHGGTAGNYGYTF. CDR3 bases: TGTGCCTCTCATGGGGGGACGGCGGGTAACTATGGCTACACCTTC.

The chain carries TRBV5-1 and TRBJ2-7; 7 nucleotides line up with TRBD2. The CDR3 totals 15 residues. The V segment lost 0 bases and the J segment 2 bases; nucleotides outside the gene matches: 5. CDR1 and CDR2 (germline): SGHRS, YFSETQ. In nucleotides, the CDR3 is TGCGCCAGCAGCTTGGGGGGGGGAACAGCCTACGAGCAGTACTTC. It specifies CASSLGGGTAYEQYF.

This clone was seen once. CDR3 DNA: TGTGCCAGCAGCCCCTTGACTAGCGGGAGAAACGAGCAGTACTTC. Translation gives CASSPLTSGRNEQYF. The chain carries TRBV27 and TRBJ2-7, with 12 bases matching TRBD2. Germline values: CDR1 MNHEY, CDR2 SMNVEV (reference sequence). The CDR3 is 15 residues long. The junction had 8 bases not matched to a gene; V was cut back by 6 bases and J by 5 bases.

V and J are TRBV28 and TRBJ2-3; 9 bases fit TRBD2. Per germline, CDR1 MDHEN and CDR2 SYDVKM. The CDR3 is 15 amino acids. V shed 6 bases and J 5 bases; nucleotides not matched to a gene: 9. CDR3 coding DNA: TGTGCCAGCAGCGGGGTCGTAGCGGGAGAAGATACGCAGTATTTT. Its translation is CASSGVVAGEDTQYF.

In DNA, the CDR3 is TGTGCCAGTGAGTCTTCCGGGATTTATGGCTACACCTTC. Translation: CASESSGIYGYTF. The chain is built from TRBV2 and TRBJ1-2, with D uncertain. This CDR3 contains 13 residues. Trimming took off 9 bases at V and 5 bases at J, with 16 bases between the two ends. Germline CDR1 reads SNHLY; CDR2 reads FYNNEI.

V and J are TRBV18 and TRBJ1-5; 12 bases are shared with TRBD1. The germline V gene encodes CDR1 KGHSH and CDR2 LQKENI. The CDR3 totals 14 residues. Trimming cost V 4 bases and J 7 bases; bases outside gene matches: 2. The CDR3 region has the DNA TGTGCCAGCTCACGCGGGACAGGGGGCCAGCCCCAGCATTTT. This encodes CASSRGTGGQPQHF. Together with reference TRBV18 and TRBJ1-5, the CDR3 gives the full variable domain: NAGVMQNPRHLVRRRGQEARLRCSPMKGHSHVYWYRQLPEEGLKFMVYLQKENIIDESGMPKERFSAEFPKEGPSILRIQQVVRGDSAAYFCASSRGTGGQPQHFGDGTRLSIL.

The chain links TRBV29-1 to TRBJ2-1, with TRBD2 identical over 13 bases. The CDR3 extends over 16 amino acids. Germline loops: CDR1 SQVTM, CDR2 ANQGSEA. V shed 4 bases, J shed 5 bases, and the junction held 8 bases outside the gene matches. The DNA of the CDR3 is TGCAGCGTTGCTTATCCGACTAGCGGGAGGAACAATGAGCAGTTCTTC. It encodes CSVAYPTSGRNNEQFF.

V and J are TRBV9 and TRBJ2-1, with D tentatively TRBD2 (5 bases). V lost 1 base to trimming and J lost 9 bases, with 14 bases between them. This CDR3 contains 14 residues. Germline CDR1 reads SGDLS; CDR2 reads YYNGEE. The CDR3 sequence is CASSVTLVEGEQFF. CDR3 DNA: TGTGCCAGCAGCGTAACACTAGTTGAAGGTGAGCAGTTCTTC. Drawing the rest from reference TRBV9 and TRBJ2-1, the complete variable domain is DSGVTQTPKHLITATGQRVTLRCSPRSGDLSVYWYQQSLDQGLQFLIQYYNGEERAKGNILERFSAQQFPDLHSELNLSSLELGDSALYFCASSVTLVEGEQFFGPGTRLTVL.

This rearrangement joins TRBV14 to TRBJ1-2; D call uncertain. In germline, CDR1 is SGHDN, CDR2 FVKESK. This CDR3 is 17 amino acids long. Trimming took off 0 bases at V and 7 bases at J, with 21 bases between the two ends. The CDR3 here is CASSQETSEGPGFGYTF. In nucleotides, the CDR3 is TGTGCCAGCAGCCAAGAGACGTCCGAGGGTCCGGGGTTTGGCTACACCTTC.

The J gene is TRBJ2-5, the V gene TRBV7-2; 13 bases align to TRBD2. The CDR3 is 17 residues long. V shed 4 bases, J shed 4 bases, and the junction held 9 bases outside the gene matches. Germline-derived CDR1 and CDR2 are SGHTA and FQGNSA. Written as DNA, the CDR3 is TGTGCCAGCAGCTCAATAACTAGCGGGGGGGCCAGAGAGACCCAGTACTTC. Translating gives CASSSITSGGARETQYF.

This clone has only one observation. The V and J genes are TRBV5-6 and TRBJ1-2; 9 nucleotides line up with TRBD1. The V gene end was trimmed by 3 bases and the J gene end by 4 bases; junction bases not matched to a gene: 7. Looked up from germline, CDR1 is SGHDT and CDR2 is YYEEEE. The CDR3 is 15 amino acids. The CDR3: CASSSTGGAGYGYTF. The CDR3, as DNA: TGTGCCAGCAGCTCCACAGGGGGCGCAGGCTATGGCTACACCTTC.

With regard to this clone: The same CDR3 also results from other DNA sequences found in this sample. The chain has TRBV6-5 and TRBJ2-1, with TRBD2 as a possible D gene (5 bases). The germline V gene has CDR1 MNHEY and CDR2 SVGAGI. This CDR3 is built from 14 residues. V was trimmed by 6 bases and J by 5 bases, leaving 14 bases between them. The CDR3 DNA sequence: TGTGCCAGCAGCTCTCTTGGAGCGGACAATGAGCAGTTCTTC. Translation: CASSSLGADNEQFF.

The chain joins TRBV28 to TRBJ2-7; 7 bases are a match to TRBD1. Per germline, CDR1 MDHEN and CDR2 SYDVKM. The CDR3 spans 13 residues. V was clipped by 5 bases and J by 7 bases; unmatched bases: 8. The CDR3 region is CASSRVDRAEQYF. The CDR3 coding sequence is TGTGCCAGCAGTCGCGTCGACAGGGCGGAGCAGTACTTC.

In this sample, this clone turned up once. This sequence joins TRBV7-9 and TRBJ1-1, with TRBD1 as a possible D gene (5 bases). Trimming removed 5 bases at V and 4 bases at J, with 20 bases between. The CDR3 runs 16 residues. Germline V lookup: CDR1 SEHNR, CDR2 FQNEAQ (reference sequence). CDR3 DNA sequence: TGTGCCAGCAGCCGTCGGGGGGTCTATCTGGGCACTGAAGCTTTCTTT. Its translation is CASSRRGVYLGTEAFF.

This clone showed up just once. The chain combines TRBV5-1 with TRBJ2-5, with a weak D call TRBD1 (7 bases). V dropped 3 bases and J dropped 1 base, with 16 bases sitting between them. The CDR3 runs to 16 residues. Germline V gene lookup returns CDR1 SGHRS and CDR2 YFSETQ. CDR3 in DNA: TGCGCCAGCAGCTCGACAGGGACCGGGGGCCAAGAGACCCAGTACTTC. It specifies CASSSTGTGGQETQYF.

CDR3 sequence reads: CASSFSQGAGNSPLHF. For the CDR3, the DNA is TGCGCCAGCAGCTTTTCACAGGGGGCTGGTAATTCACCCCTCCACTTT. V usage is TRBV5-1 and J usage is TRBJ1-6; 9 positions match TRBD1. There are 16 residues in the CDR3. Germline-derived CDR1 and CDR2 are SGHRS and YFSETQ. The V gene end was trimmed by 2 bases and the J gene end by 6 bases; junction bases not matched to a gene: 6. The variable domain in full, completed from reference TRBV5-1 and TRBJ1-6, reads KAGVTQTPRYLIKTRGQQVTLSCSPISGHRSVSWYQQTPGQGLQFLFEYFSETQRNKGNFPGRFSGRQFSNSRSEMNVSTLELGDSALYLCASSFSQGAGNSPLHFGNGTRLTVT.

This chain joins TRBV5-1 and TRBJ2-1; TRBD2 aligns across 11 bases. CDR1 and CDR2 from the germline V gene are SGHRS and YFSETQ. V dropped 2 bases and J dropped 6; count of bases not matched to a gene: 7. The CDR3 has 16 residues. CDR3 nucleotide sequence: TGCGCCAGCAGCTTTTCTCTTAGCGGGGGGGTCAATGAGCAGTTCTTC. Translated, it gives CASSFSLSGGVNEQFF.

The chain couples TRBV19 to TRBJ2-7; weak D call: TRBD1 (6 bases). CDR1 is LNHDA and CDR2 is SQIVND in the germline V gene (reference sequence). The length of the CDR3 is 15 residues. V was shortened by 5 bases and J by 10 bases, with 24 bases between the two germline ends. Here the CDR3 DNA reads TGTGCCAGTAGTCCCCCACAGGGCCCGGGCGTCGTTCAGTACTTC. It encodes CASSPPQGPGVVQYF.

This clone occurred a few times. The chain combines TRBV2 with TRBJ2-3, with a possible D match to TRBD1 (5 bases). Germline loops: CDR1 SNHLY, CDR2 FYNNEI. This CDR3 contains 16 residues. Trimming pared 7 bases from V and 3 bases from J, leaving 20 bases between. As DNA, the CDR3 is TGTGCCAGCACCGAAGGGCAGGGAAGCAGAACAGATACGCAGTATTTT. As protein: CASTEGQGSRTDTQYF.

The chain has TRBV28 and TRBJ2-2; 10 bases agree with TRBD2. V lost 1 base and J lost 5; bases outside the gene matches: 4. The V gene's germline CDR1 is MDHEN and CDR2 SYDVKM. The CDR3 has 16 amino acids. In DNA form, the CDR3 reads TGTGCCAGCAGTTTATCTGCTAGCGGGAGTACCGGGGAGCTGTTTTTT. Translation gives CASSLSASGSTGELFF.

The gene calls are TRBV6-5 and TRBJ1-5, with D unclear. From germline, CDR1 is MNHEY and CDR2 SVGAGI. CDR3 length: 15 amino acids. Trimming shortened V by 2 bases and J by 0 bases, and 8 bases separated the two germline ends. This CDR3 is CASSYQDTSNQPQHF. CDR3 DNA: TGTGCCAGCAGTTACCAAGACACTAGCAATCAGCCCCAGCATTTT.